The clone carrying this T cell receptor (beta chain) was recorded many times. Amplified TCR beta CDR3 regions came from RNA transcripts. A first-round RT-PCR of the TCR CDR3 used the HTBI primer set. One entry per CDR3 protein results from TCRdb running MiXCR on the multiplex PCR reads. Of 300,000 to 500,000 distinct CDR3 sequences in the sample, around 14% were seen once. V lost 1 base and J lost 8; bases outside the gene matches: 6. The length of the CDR3 is 14 residues. The germline V gene has CDR1 SGHVS and CDR2 FQNEAQ. The sample originates from a study of T cells in Graves' hyperthyroidism and ophthalmopathy.

Sequences were obtained from blood. This receptor was taken from a woman aged 25-40 years with Graves' hyperthyroidism. This rearrangement joins TRBV7-8 to TRBJ1-2; 8 bases line up with TRBD1. The DNA for the CDR3 is TGTGCCAGCAGCTTAGGGGGACAGGCTAGCGGCTACACCTTC. Translating gives CASSLGGQASGYTF.